Below are 20 T cell receptor beta chains sequenced from a single sample in a study of blood T cells in healthy people across ages. It was with a sample-barcoded 5' primer and a J-beta primer mix that a second PCR of about 6 to 11 cycles was run. TCRdb re-called the 5' RACE reads through MiXCR, storing one row per CDR3 protein. This sample carries about 750,000 distinct CDR3 sequences, about 55% of them seen once, and the ten largest clones take roughly 37%. The material sequenced was blood. These receptors all come from a man at least 80 years old in good health.

This clonotype was seen a few times. The rearrangement joins TRBV7-9 to TRBJ2-4; D unresolved. The CDR3 is 15 amino acids. Per germline, CDR1 SEHNR and CDR2 FQNEAQ (reference sequence). Between the trimmed V and J ends, which lost 2 bases and 1 base, there was a span of 9 bases. The CDR3 DNA reads TGTGCCAGCAGCTTACGGAATGGGGCCAAAAACATTCAGTACTTC. Protein sequence: CASSLRNGAKNIQYF.

This clonotype was counted ten times or more. The V call is TRBV10-1, the J call TRBJ2-1; D gene unclear. This CDR3 has 12 amino acids. Trimming took 2 bases from V and 4 from J, leaving 3 bases between them. CDR1 is WNHNN, CDR2 SYGVQD, per germline (reference sequence). DNA of the CDR3: TGCGCCAGCAGTGAGGATTACAATGAGCAGTTCTTC. Translation: CASSEDYNEQFF.

The V gene is TRBV10-2, the J gene TRBJ1-1; D might be TRBD1 (6 bases). This CDR3 is 14 amino acids long. CDR1 is WSHSY and CDR2 is SAAADI in the germline V gene. V gave up 6 bases and J gave up 2 bases, with 13 bases separating them. CDR3 sequence: CASRATGLNTEAFF. CDR3 sequence (DNA): TGCGCCAGCAGGGCGACAGGCCTTAACACTGAAGCTTTCTTT.

V usage is TRBV27 and J usage is TRBJ2-3, with 8 bases fitting TRBD2. Germline trimming cut 5 bases from V and 14 bases from J; bases unmatched to any gene: 15. Germline V gene sequence: CDR1 MNHEY, CDR2 SMNVEV (reference sequence). The CDR3 has 14 residues. DNA of the CDR3: TGTGCCAGCAGTCCCTCCAGCGGGGGCAGATACGCGTATTTT. Translation gives CASSPSSGGRYAYF.

This rearrangement joins TRBV3-1 to TRBJ2-1; D call uncertain. The J call could be wrong; TRBJ2-7 is a better fit for the DNA end. CDR3 length: 14 amino acids. CDR1 LGHDT and CDR2 YNNKEL come from the germline V gene (reference sequence). CDR3 sequence (DNA): TGTGCCAGCAGCACCTCAAGGGTATCCTACGAGCAGTACTTC. Its translation is CASSTSRVSYEQYF.

The rearrangement uses TRBV20-1 and TRBJ2-5, with D perhaps TRBD2 (6 bases). Germline-derived CDR1 and CDR2 are DFQATT and SNEGSKA (reference sequence). V was shortened by 2 bases and J by 5 bases, with 12 bases between the two germline ends. CDR3 length equals 13 residues. The CDR3 reads CSARQGLLETQYF. The CDR3 DNA sequence: TGCAGTGCTAGACAGGGACTGCTGGAGACCCAGTACTTC.

J is TRBJ2-2 and V is TRBV6-1; D assignment may be TRBD1 or TRBD2 (5 bases each). V lost 10 bases to trimming and J lost 3 bases, with 15 bases between them. Germline loops: CDR1 MNHNS, CDR2 SASEGT. The CDR3 is 14 residues long. CDR3 sequence (DNA): TGTGCCACTCGGGACGGCGCTGACACCGGGGAGCTGTTTTTT. This sequence encodes CATRDGADTGELFF.

With regard to this clonotype: At one boundary the junction diverges from the germline segment, which might be a read error. CDR3 sequence reads: CTSSLMPRGQGYEQYF. CDR3 in DNA: TGTACCAGCAGTTTAATGCCTAGGGGACAGGGTTACGAGCAGTACTTC. The chain joins TRBV12-3 or TRBV12-4 to TRBJ2-7, with 9 bases lining up with TRBD1. This CDR3 contains 16 residues.

The chain joins TRBV10-3 to TRBJ2-5; 8 bases line up with TRBD1. The CDR3 sequence is 15 residues long. Germline trimming cut 6 bases from V and 11 bases from J; bases unmatched to any gene: 17. Per the germline V gene, CDR1 is ENHRY and CDR2 is SYGVKD. The CDR3: CAIRDSQGEGAEQYF. The CDR3 DNA reads TGTGCCATCAGGGATTCACAGGGGGAAGGGGCTGAGCAGTACTTC.

The CDR3 region is CASGSGPRQANYGYTF. As DNA, the CDR3 is TGCGCCAGCGGCTCGGGACCGAGACAGGCAAACTATGGCTACACCTTC. The genes are TRBV5-1 and TRBJ1-2, with D possibly matching TRBD1 (6 bases). The CDR3 has 16 amino acids. V was pared by 7 bases and J by 2 bases, with 21 bases between. Germline V gives CDR1 SGHRS, CDR2 YFSETQ.

The V call is TRBV9, the J call TRBJ2-1; tentative D call: TRBD2 (5 bases). TRBJ2-7 matches the DNA end more closely, so the J call is doubtful. Looked up from germline, CDR1 is SGDLS and CDR2 is YYNGEE. The CDR3 loop spans 14 amino acids. The chain's CDR3 is CASSEGPPRVEQYF. The CDR3 bases are TGTGCCAGCAGCGAAGGGCCGCCGAGGGTCGAGCAGTACTTC.

This clonotype was counted between two and nine times. V is TRBV7-2 and J is TRBJ1-1; D remains unclear. Germline V gives CDR1 SGHTA, CDR2 FQGNSA. V lost 5 bases and J 6 bases, leaving 13 bases between the germline ends. The CDR3 length is 13 residues. The CDR3 is CASSVVGPSEAFF. As DNA, the CDR3 is TGTGCCAGCAGCGTAGTCGGGCCATCTGAAGCTTTCTTT. Based on the CDR3 plus reference TRBV7-2 and TRBJ1-1, the full variable domain is GAGVSQSPSNKVTEKGKDVELRCDPISGHTALYWYRQSLGQGLEFLIYFQGNSAPDKSGLPSDRFSAERTGGSVSTLTIQRTQQEDSAVYLCASSVVGPSEAFFGQGTRLTVV.

This clonotype was counted between two and nine times. The chain couples TRBV27 to TRBJ2-7, with 8 bases identical to TRBD2. The junction had 10 bases not matched to a gene; V was cut back by 11 bases and J by 4 bases. The CDR3 consists of 13 residues. CDR1 is MNHEY, CDR2 SMNVEV, per germline (reference sequence). As DNA, the CDR3 is TGTGCCGCTCAGCGCAGCGGGAGTTACGAGCAGTACTTC. Translating gives CAAQRSGSYEQYF.

This clonotype was found a few times. V usage is TRBV7-2 and J usage is TRBJ1-1; tentative D call: TRBD1 (5 bases). This CDR3 contains 18 residues. Trimming took off 5 bases at V and 0 bases at J, with 22 bases between the two ends. From germline, CDR1 is SGHTA and CDR2 FQGNSA. The chain's CDR3 is CASSHRAQAQLLNTEAFF. The CDR3 DNA is TGTGCCAGCAGCCATAGGGCACAGGCCCAGCTCTTGAACACTGAAGCTTTCTTT.

The rearrangement joins TRBV28 to TRBJ2-7, with 10 bases identical to TRBD1. This CDR3 has 12 residues. The J segment lost 9 bases and the V segment lost 6 bases, leaving 5 bases of the junction unmatched. Germline values: CDR1 MDHEN, CDR2 SYDVKM. CDR3 DNA: TGTGCCAGCAGACCGGGACAGGGGCCGCAGTACTTC. It translates to CASRPGQGPQYF.

The CDR3, as DNA: TGTGCCACCAGCGGGACTAGAACAGGAGAGCAGTACTTC. Protein product: CATSGTRTGEQYF. The J gene is TRBJ2-4, the V gene TRBV15; 8 bases agree with TRBD2. CDR1 is LNHNV and CDR2 is YYDKDF in the germline V gene (reference sequence). The CDR3 is 13 amino acids. The trim removed 5 bases at V and 13 bases at J, leaving 10 bases unmatched.

This clonotype was recorded a few times. The chain employs TRBV3-1 and TRBJ1-2; D is undetermined. V gave up 1 base and J gave up 4 bases, with 10 bases separating them. The CDR3 consists of 14 residues. Per germline, CDR1 LGHDT and CDR2 YNNKEL (reference sequence). CDR3 sequence reads: CASSQVGGVYGYTF. CDR3 nucleotides: TGTGCCAGCAGCCAAGTCGGAGGTGTCTATGGCTACACCTTC.

This sequence joins TRBV6-5 and TRBJ2-7, with D possibly matching TRBD2 (5 bases). With the DNA end fitting TRBJ2-5 better, the J assignment may be wrong. Germline CDR1 MNHEY, CDR2 SVGAGI. The CDR3 is 13 amino acids. The CDR3 loop reads CASRYNRGETQYF. As DNA, the CDR3 is TGTGCCAGCAGGTACAATCGAGGGGAGACCCAGTACTTC.

This clonotype has a handful of counts. This sequence joins TRBV4-1 and TRBJ1-6; 9 bases are a match to TRBD1. V was pared by 3 bases and J by 7 bases, with 7 bases of the junction left unmatched. Germline values: CDR1 MGHRA, CDR2 YSYEKL. The CDR3 consists of 16 residues. Written as DNA, the CDR3 is TGCGCCAGCAGCCACCCGGACAGGGGCGAGAATTCACCCCTCCACTTT. Protein: CASSHPDRGENSPLHF.

This chain connects TRBV10-2 to TRBJ2-5; D call uncertain. The CDR3 is made up of 12 amino acids. V was pared by 2 bases and J by 7 bases, with 8 bases between. Looked up from germline, CDR1 is WSHSY and CDR2 is SAAADI. The CDR3, as DNA: TGCGCCAGCAGTGAGGGAAAAGGGACCCAGTACTTC. Translated, it gives CASSEGKGTQYF.